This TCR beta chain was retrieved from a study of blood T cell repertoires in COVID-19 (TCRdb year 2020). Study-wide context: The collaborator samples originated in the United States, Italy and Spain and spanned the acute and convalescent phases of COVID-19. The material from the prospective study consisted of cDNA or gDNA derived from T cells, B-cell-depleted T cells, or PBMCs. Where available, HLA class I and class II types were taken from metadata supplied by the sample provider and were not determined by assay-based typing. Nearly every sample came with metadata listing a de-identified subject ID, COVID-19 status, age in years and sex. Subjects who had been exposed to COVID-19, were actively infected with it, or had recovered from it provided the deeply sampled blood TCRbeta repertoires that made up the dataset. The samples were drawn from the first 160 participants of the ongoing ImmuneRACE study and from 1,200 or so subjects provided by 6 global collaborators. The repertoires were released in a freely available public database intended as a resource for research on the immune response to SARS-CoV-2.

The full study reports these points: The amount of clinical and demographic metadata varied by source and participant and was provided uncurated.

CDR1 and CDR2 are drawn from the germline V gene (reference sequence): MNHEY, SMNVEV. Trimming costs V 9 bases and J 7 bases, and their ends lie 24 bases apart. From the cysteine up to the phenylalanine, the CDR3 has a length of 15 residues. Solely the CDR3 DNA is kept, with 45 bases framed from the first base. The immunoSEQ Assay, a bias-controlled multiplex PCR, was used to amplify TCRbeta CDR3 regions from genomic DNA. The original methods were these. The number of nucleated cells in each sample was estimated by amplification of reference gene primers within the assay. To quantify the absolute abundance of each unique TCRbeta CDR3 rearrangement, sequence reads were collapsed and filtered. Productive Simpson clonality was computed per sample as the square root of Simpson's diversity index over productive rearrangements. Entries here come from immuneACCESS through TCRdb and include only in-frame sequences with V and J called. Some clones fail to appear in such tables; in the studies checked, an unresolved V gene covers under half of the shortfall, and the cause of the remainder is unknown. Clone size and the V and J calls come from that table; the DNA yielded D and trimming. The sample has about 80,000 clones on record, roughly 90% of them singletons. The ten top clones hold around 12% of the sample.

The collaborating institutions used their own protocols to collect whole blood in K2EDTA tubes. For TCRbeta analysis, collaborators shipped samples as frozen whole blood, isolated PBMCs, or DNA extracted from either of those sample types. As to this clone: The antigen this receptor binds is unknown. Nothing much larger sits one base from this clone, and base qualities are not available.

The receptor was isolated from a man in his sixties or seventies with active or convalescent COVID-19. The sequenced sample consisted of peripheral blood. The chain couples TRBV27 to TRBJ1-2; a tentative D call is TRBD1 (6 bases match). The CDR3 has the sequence CASSVSGGAISGYTF. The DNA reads TGTGCCAGTTCTGTTTCGGGGGGCGCGATCTCTGGCTACACCTTC.